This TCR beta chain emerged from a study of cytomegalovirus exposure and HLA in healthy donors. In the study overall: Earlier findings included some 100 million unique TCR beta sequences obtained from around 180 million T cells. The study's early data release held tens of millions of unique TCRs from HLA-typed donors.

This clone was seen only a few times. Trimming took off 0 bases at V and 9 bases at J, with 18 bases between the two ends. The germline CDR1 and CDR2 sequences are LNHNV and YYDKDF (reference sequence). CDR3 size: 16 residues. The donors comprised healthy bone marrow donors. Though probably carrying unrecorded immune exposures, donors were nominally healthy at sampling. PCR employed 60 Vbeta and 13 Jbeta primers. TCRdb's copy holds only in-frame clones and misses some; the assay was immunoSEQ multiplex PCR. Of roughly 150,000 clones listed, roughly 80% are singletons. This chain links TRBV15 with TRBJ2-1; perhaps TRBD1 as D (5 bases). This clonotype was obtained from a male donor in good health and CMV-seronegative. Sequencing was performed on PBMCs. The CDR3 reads CATSRESGIRVSEQFF. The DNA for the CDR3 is TGTGCCACCAGCAGAGAATCAGGGATAAGGGTCAGTGAGCAGTTCTTC.